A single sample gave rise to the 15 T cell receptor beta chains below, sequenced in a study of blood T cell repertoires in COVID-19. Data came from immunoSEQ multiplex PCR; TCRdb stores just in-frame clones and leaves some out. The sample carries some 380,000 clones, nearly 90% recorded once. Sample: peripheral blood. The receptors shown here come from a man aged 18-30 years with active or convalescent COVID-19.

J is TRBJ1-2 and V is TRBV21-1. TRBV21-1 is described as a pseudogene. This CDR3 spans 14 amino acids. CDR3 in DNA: TGTGCCAGCAGCAAAGCGCCCACTACCTATGGCTACACCTTC. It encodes CASSKAPTTYGYTF.

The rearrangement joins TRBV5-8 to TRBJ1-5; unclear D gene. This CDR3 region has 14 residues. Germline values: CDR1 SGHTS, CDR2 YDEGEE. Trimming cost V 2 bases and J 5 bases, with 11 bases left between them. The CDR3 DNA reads TGTGCCAGCAGCTTTCGTCCGAGAGATCAGCCCCAGCATTTT. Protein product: CASSFRPRDQPQHF.

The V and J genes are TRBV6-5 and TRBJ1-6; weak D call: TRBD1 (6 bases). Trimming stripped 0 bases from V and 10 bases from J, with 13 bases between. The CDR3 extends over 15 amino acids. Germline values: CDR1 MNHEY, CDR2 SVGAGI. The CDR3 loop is CASSYSGGLESPLHF. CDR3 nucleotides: TGTGCCAGCAGTTACTCGGGGGGGCTGGAGTCACCCCTCCACTTT.

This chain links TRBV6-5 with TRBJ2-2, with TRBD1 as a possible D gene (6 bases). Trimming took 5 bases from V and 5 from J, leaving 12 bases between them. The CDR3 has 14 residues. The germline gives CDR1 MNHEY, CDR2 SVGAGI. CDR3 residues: CASSRTVRTGELFF. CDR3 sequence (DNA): TGTGCCAGCAGTCGGACAGTGAGGACCGGGGAGCTGTTTTTT.

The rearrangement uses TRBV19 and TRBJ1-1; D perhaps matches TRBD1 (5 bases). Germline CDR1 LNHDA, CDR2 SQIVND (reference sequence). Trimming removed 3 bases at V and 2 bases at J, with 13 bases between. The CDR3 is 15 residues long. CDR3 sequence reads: CASSISFRGNTEAFF. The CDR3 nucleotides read TGTGCCAGTAGTATTAGTTTTAGGGGTAACACTGAAGCTTTCTTT.

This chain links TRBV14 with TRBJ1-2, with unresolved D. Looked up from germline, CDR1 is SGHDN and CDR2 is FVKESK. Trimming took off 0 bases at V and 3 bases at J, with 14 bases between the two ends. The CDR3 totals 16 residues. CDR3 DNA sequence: TGTGCCAGCAGCCAAGATTGGGCAAAGTCCTACTATGGCTACACCTTC. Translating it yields CASSQDWAKSYYGYTF.

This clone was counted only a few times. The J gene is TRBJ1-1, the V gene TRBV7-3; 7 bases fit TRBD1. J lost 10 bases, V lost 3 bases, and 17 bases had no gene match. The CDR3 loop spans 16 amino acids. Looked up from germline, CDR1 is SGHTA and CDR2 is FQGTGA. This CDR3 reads CASSLTAGTAVGGAFF. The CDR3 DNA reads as TGTGCCAGCAGCTTGACGGCAGGGACAGCTGTCGGTGGAGCTTTCTTT.

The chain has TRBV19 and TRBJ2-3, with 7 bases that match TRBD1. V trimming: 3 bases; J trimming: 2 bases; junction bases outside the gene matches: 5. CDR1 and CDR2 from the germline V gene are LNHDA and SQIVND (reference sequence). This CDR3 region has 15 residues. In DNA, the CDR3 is TGTGCCAGTAGTATCGGGACAGCCTACACAGATACGCAGTATTTT. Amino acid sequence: CASSIGTAYTDTQYF.

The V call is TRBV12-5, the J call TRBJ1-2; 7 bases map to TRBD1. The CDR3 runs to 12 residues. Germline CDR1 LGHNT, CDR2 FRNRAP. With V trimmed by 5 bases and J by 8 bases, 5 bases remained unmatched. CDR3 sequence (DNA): TGTGCTAGTGGTCTAGAGGGACAGGGCTACACCTTC. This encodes CASGLEGQGYTF.

CDR3 protein: CSVQTPGQGTDTQYF. DNA for the CDR3: TGCAGCGTTCAAACTCCGGGACAGGGGACAGATACGCAGTATTTT. The chain combines TRBV29-1 with TRBJ2-3; TRBD1 aligns across 10 bases. The germline V gene encodes CDR1 SQVTM and CDR2 ANQGSEA. V was clipped by 5 bases and J by 3 bases; unmatched bases: 8. CDR3 length equals 15 residues.

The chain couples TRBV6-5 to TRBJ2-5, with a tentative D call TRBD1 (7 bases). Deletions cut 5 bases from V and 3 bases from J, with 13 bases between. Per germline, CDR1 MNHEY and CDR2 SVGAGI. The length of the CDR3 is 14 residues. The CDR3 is CASSRGTDKETQYF. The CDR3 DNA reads TGTGCCAGCAGTCGCGGGACAGACAAAGAGACCCAGTACTTC.

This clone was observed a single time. The CDR3 coding sequence is TGTGCCAGCAGTCCGACAGGGGCTCGGGGGGAGACCCAGTACTTC. Amino acid sequence: CASSPTGARGETQYF. The genes are TRBV28 and TRBJ2-5; 8 bases align to TRBD1. Germline V gives CDR1 MDHEN, CDR2 SYDVKM. This CDR3 region has 15 residues. V lost 5 bases, J lost 5 bases, and 10 bases stayed unmatched.

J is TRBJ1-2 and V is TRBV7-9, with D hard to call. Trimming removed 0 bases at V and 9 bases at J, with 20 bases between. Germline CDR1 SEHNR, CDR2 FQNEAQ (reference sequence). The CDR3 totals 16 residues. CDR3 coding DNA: TGTGCCAGCAGCTTAGCTGTTATCCGGGAGCCTGGCCGCTACACCTTC. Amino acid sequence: CASSLAVIREPGRYTF.

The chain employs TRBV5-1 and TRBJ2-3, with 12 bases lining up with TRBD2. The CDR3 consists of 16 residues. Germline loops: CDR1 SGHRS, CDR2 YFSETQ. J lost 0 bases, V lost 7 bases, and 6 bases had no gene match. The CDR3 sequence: CASSPTSGSSTDTQYF. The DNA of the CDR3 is TGCGCCAGCTCACCGACTAGCGGGAGTAGCACAGATACGCAGTATTTT.

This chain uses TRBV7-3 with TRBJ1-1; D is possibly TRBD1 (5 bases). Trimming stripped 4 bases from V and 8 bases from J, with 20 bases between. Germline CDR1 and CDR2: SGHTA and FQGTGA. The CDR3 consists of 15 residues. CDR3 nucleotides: TGTGCCAGCAGCTCGGCAGGGCTTCCCACAGCGGAAGCTTTCTTT. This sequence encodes CASSSAGLPTAEAFF.